This T cell receptor (beta chain) was captured by sequencing in a study of blood T cell repertoires in COVID-19. Study information: Samples came from the United States, Italy and Spain, spanning acute and convalescent COVID-19.

Germline V gives CDR1 SGHTA, CDR2 FQGNSA. V was clipped by 2 bases and J by 7 bases; unmatched bases: 5. The CDR3 contains 16 residues. Authors' methods: Cell counts per sample came from amplifying reference gene primers. Profiled with immunoSEQ multiplex PCR; TCRdb holds only in-frame clones, not every one. D and trimming come from the DNA, and the V and J calls and clone size come from that table. Among about 320,000 clones listed, 87% were seen once. Those who participated ranged in age from roughly 18 to 90 years and resided in some 24 US areas. Cohort 3 donors counted as recovered after two negative PCRs, clearance, or resolved symptoms.

This chain uses TRBV7-2 with TRBJ1-6, with 10 bases identical to TRBD1. The TCR sequence derives from a woman aged 30 to 39 who had recovered from COVID-19. The source material was PBMCs or T cells enriched from blood (not recorded which). CDR3 coding DNA: TGTGCCAGCAGCTTAAGGCCGGGACAGGGGAATTCACCCCTCCACTTT. It codes for CASSLRPGQGNSPLHF.